This T cell receptor (beta chain) was profiled in a study of CXCR3-negative and CXCR3-positive naive CD8 T cells. The study, taken as a whole, reports: Once cells were cryopreserved, CXCR3 expression went down partly, and most assays used fresh PBMCs. Memory CD8+ cells showed much lower diversity, while both naive subsets displayed comparably high diversity. Because surface CD5 did not distinguish the naive subsets, TCR strength was inferred from TRB CDR3 properties.

Triplicate sorts, approximately 300,000 cells apiece, were made for each CD8+ T cell subset. For this clonotype: Its antigen is still unknown.

The method, 5' RACE with UMI labels, was used to prepare the TRB cDNA libraries. Each CDR3 protein gets one entry in TCRdb, which reprocessed the 5' RACE reads and gives no DNA. There are about 48,000 distinct CDR3 sequences in the sample, with 15% held by the top ten. The specimen was memory CD8+ T cells from blood. The TCR was taken from a human donor in good health. Some clones in this sample may be carry-over from other donors' samples.

The CDR3 here is CASTLDRGGDYGANVLTF. The J gene is TRBJ2-6, the V gene TRBV28; TCRdb calls TRBD1, which cannot be checked without DNA. The CDR3 consists of 18 residues. Looked up from germline, CDR1 is MDHEN and CDR2 is SYDVKM.